This T cell receptor (beta chain) originates from a study of monozygotic twins with inflammatory bowel disease. The study, taken as a whole, reports: Telling apart the different T cell subtypes was not possible.

A template switching step added UMIs, each with a 6-nucleotide sample barcode. TCRdb re-analyzed the 5' RACE reads; it lists each CDR3 protein once, without DNA. The sample's table shows more than 95,000 distinct CDR3 sequences. Germline CDR1 and CDR2: SGHDN and FVKESK. The CDR3 spans 16 residues. A word on this clonotype: Its specificity is not known.

The chain recombines TRBV14 with TRBJ2-7; TCRdb calls TRBD1, which cannot be checked without DNA. The sequence came from a human donor with ulcerative colitis or Crohn's disease, or a healthy co-twin of an affected twin (not recorded which). The sample taken for sequencing was blood. CDR3 sequence: CASSQVNGDRQYEQYF.